This section outlines one T cell receptor (beta chain) sequence together with its context. These data belong to a study of sequential checkpoint blockade in melanoma. Study-wide context: Maintenance nivolumab came after either treatment sequence.

Assay: immunoSEQ multiplex PCR; the TCRdb copy retains only in-frame clones and omits some. The repertoire holds 25,000 to 30,000 clones, roughly 77% seen once, with roughly 15% in the top ten. Trimming removed 6 bases at V and 4 bases at J, with 16 bases between. The CDR3 loop spans 15 amino acids. CDR1 and CDR2 (germline): MNHEY, SVGAGI. The sample's treatment: randomized to nivolumab then ipilimumab (arm A) or the reverse (arm B). Live CD3+CD8+ CD19− CD56− cells were sorted from PBMCs. The receptor was isolated from a human donor with melanoma. The sequencing used CD8+ T cells sorted from blood (inferred from file names), collected from a patient given nivolumab and ipilimumab in sequence. V usage is TRBV6-5 and J usage is TRBJ2-1; TRBD2 is a possible D gene (5 bases). The CDR3 here is CASSRVPGSYNEQFF. For the CDR3, the DNA is TGTGCCAGCAGCCGCGTCCCGGGGAGTTACAATGAGCAGTTCTTC.